A selection of T cell receptor beta chains follows, all from one sample in a study of cytomegalovirus exposure and HLA in healthy donors. Sequencing used immunoSEQ multiplex PCR; TCRdb keeps in-frame clones, though not all of them. The data contain about 150,000 clones, over 65% of them singletons. Sequencing was done on a sample of PBMCs. These receptors were collected from a woman between 35 and 50 years old in good health and CMV-seronegative. The CDR3 runs from the conserved cysteine through the conserved F or W. D genes are given only for firm matches.

d_call,j_call,v_call,cdr3_length,cdr3_nt,cdr3_aa
.,TRBJ1-5,TRBV5-1,17,TGCGCCAGCAGCTTGGAAGGTACAGGGATGGGTCATCAGCCCCAGCATTTT,CASSLEGTGMGHQPQHF
.,TRBJ1-1,TRBV7-9,16,TGTGCCAGCAGCTTAGCGCTCTCAGGACAGAACACTGAAGCTTTCTTT,CASSLALSGQNTEAFF
.,TRBJ1-2,TRBV6-1,13,TGTGCCAGCAGTCTCGACAGTCTAATCGGCTACACCTTC,CASSLDSLIGYTF
.,TRBJ1-2,TRBV5-6,16,TGTGCCAGCAGCTTGGCCCTCAGGACGGGGAACTATGGCTACACCTTC,CASSLALRTGNYGYTF
.,TRBJ1-3,TRBV25-1,17,TGTGCCAGCAGTGAAACAAGGGCAGGGGATTATGGAAACACCATATATTTT,CASSETRAGDYGNTIYF
.,TRBJ1-4,TRBV6-1,11,TGTGCCAGCAGTGAACAGGGAAAACTGTTTTTT,CASSEQGKLFF
.,TRBJ1-4,TRBV25-1,13,TGTGCCAGCAGTGACAGAATTAATGAAAAACTGTTTTTT,CASSDRINEKLFF
TRBD1,TRBJ1-2,TRBV5-4,13,TGTGCCAGCAGCCCAAGGACAGGGAAAGGCTACACCTTC,CASSPRTGKGYTF
.,TRBJ1-2,TRBV19,13,TGTGCCAGTAGTATAATGGCAGGGCATGGCTACACCTTC,CASSIMAGHGYTF
.,TRBJ1-3,TRBV4-1,15,TGCGCCAGCAGGCGGTCTGGAGTCTCTGGAAACACCATATATTTT,CASRRSGVSGNTIYF
.,TRBJ1-2,TRBV5-6,13,TGTGCCAGCAGCATGGTACAGATGTGGGGCTACACCTTC,CASSMVQMWGYTF